In its sample, the clone carrying this TCR beta chain was seen a few times. TCRdb re-called the reads through MiXCR, storing one row per CDR3 protein. The table shows roughly 100,000 distinct CDR3 sequences, with 16% occurring only once. The data were obtained in a study of T cell repertoires in cytomegalovirus infection. The CDR3 is 14 amino acids. Germline V gene lookup returns CDR1 SQVTM and CDR2 ANQGSEA. Trimming removed 5 bases from V and 0 bases from J, with 11 bases in between. This chain joins TRBV29-1 and TRBJ1-3; D not resolved. The source of this sequence is a human donor in good health (CMV status not recorded). Some clones in this sample may be carry-over from other donors' samples. Sequencing was done on a sample of PBMCs. CDR3 DNA: TGCAGCGTTCTCGGGCAGTCCTCTGGAAACACCATATATTTT. This translates into CSVLGQSSGNTIYF.